This T cell receptor (beta chain) was documented in a study of blood T cell repertoires in COVID-19 (dated by TCRdb to the early 2020s). Concerning the study at large: The collaborator samples originated in the United States, Italy and Spain and spanned the acute and convalescent phases of COVID-19. The material from the prospective study consisted of cDNA or gDNA derived from T cells, B-cell-depleted T cells, or PBMCs. Subjects who had been exposed to COVID-19, were actively infected with it, or had recovered from it provided the deeply sampled blood TCRbeta repertoires that made up the dataset. The repertoires were made available in a free public database intended to serve as a resource for research on the immune response to SARS-CoV-2. The samples were drawn from the first 160 participants of the ongoing ImmuneRACE study and from roughly 1,300 subjects provided by 6 global collaborators. A de-identified subject ID, COVID-19 status, age in years and sex were almost always included in the sample metadata. Where available, HLA class I and class II types were obtained from metadata supplied by the sample provider rather than from assay-based typing. The paper's findings and limits, for the study overall: The amount of clinical and demographic metadata varied by source and participant and was provided uncurated.

CDR1 and CDR2 were assigned from the germline V gene as MNHEY and SVGEGT. The CDR3 sequence holds 13 residues, the cysteine and phenylalanine included. This entry keeps only the CDR3 DNA: 39 bases, framed from base 1. Relative to germline, V is 5 bases shorter and J is 7 bases shorter, with 12 bases between their ends. The immunoSEQ Assay, a bias-controlled multiplex PCR, was used to amplify TCRbeta CDR3 regions from genomic DNA. The paper's processing steps were these. The number of nucleated cells in each sample was estimated from the amplification of reference gene primers within the assay. To quantify the absolute abundance of each unique TCRbeta CDR3 rearrangement, sequence reads were collapsed and filtered. For each sample, productive Simpson clonality was calculated as the square root of Simpson's diversity index over productive rearrangements. This is the immuneACCESS table as TCRdb keeps it, with only in-frame sequences that have V and J called. A part of the clones is gone; compared with another copy, unresolved V genes explain less than half, and the rest is unexplained. V, J and clone size were drawn from that table, and D and trimming were deduced from the DNA. This sample is represented by 200,000 to 250,000 clones; 86% of them were singletons. The top ten constitute roughly a tenth of the sample.

Regarding this clone: The clone's antigen remains unknown. Within one base of it there is no much larger clone, and no base qualities were kept.

One collaborating source in Seattle enrolled patients while the patients were actively infected and followed the patients over time throughout the course of disease. Each collaborating institution followed its own protocols to collect whole blood in K2EDTA tubes. For TCRbeta analysis, collaborators shipped samples as frozen whole blood, isolated PBMCs, or DNA extracted from either of those sample types. This receptor was obtained from a woman between 45 and 60 years old with COVID-19, enrolled during active disease. Sequenced material: peripheral blood. Here the chain combines TRBV6-2 or TRBV6-3 and TRBJ2-1; possibly the D gene is TRBD1, per 6 matching bases. The CDR3: CASSDTGWNEQFF. The DNA reads as follows: TGTGCCAGCAGTGACACAGGGTGGAATGAGCAGTTCTTC.